The clone carrying this TCR beta chain was counted ten times or more. Its antigen is currently unknown. This specimen comes from a study of molecular identifiers for immune sequencing clone quantification. Overall study results and limits: Among one million naive cells, spiked Jurkat TCR RNA from a single cell was reportedly detectable.

Germline CDR1 reads LGHNA; CDR2 reads YSLEER. CDR3 size: 14 residues. The junction had 2 bases not matched to a gene; V was cut back by 3 bases and J by 0 bases. Preparation of the bulk TCR libraries relied on previously described methods and listed TCR primers. A single record per CDR3 protein comes from TCRdb applying MiXCR to the PCR reads. The data show 490,000 or so distinct CDR3 sequences, about 22% seen once. Libraries from naive CD8 cells were generated from roughly 18,000 to 920,000 sorted cells (with 10%, 30% or 50% RNA). The CD8+CD4-CCR7+CD45RA+ phenotype defined the sorted naive CD8 T cells.

V usage is TRBV4-3 and J usage is TRBJ2-7, with TRBD1 matching 7 bases. The sample was naive CD8+ T cells from blood, with Jurkat cell RNA spiked in. Noted subset: FACS-sorted CD8+CD4-CCR7+CD45RA+ naive T cells. The receptor was isolated from a human donor in good health. Some libraries in this study had Jurkat cell RNA spiked in. The CDR3, as DNA: TGCGCCAGCAGCCACGGGACAGACTCCTACGAGCAGTACTTC. This gives the protein CASSHGTDSYEQYF.